The source of this TCR beta chain is a study of T cell repertoires in aging, cancer and after chemotherapy. Study observations and caveats: Rebound thymic output was suggested by rising median generation probability during chemotherapy in each cancer cohort.

TRB rearrangements spanning V, D and J were amplified using mixed TRB-A/B primers. A single record per CDR3 protein comes from TCRdb applying MiXCR to the multiplex PCR reads. The table includes over 2,000 distinct CDR3 sequences, just under 60% detected once. Turning to this clonotype: The antigen is not known.

In germline, CDR1 is MNHEY, CDR2 SMNVEV (reference sequence). Trimming removed 4 bases from V and 4 bases from J, with 13 bases in between. This CDR3 region has 14 residues. TCR beta rearrangements were amplified from peripheral blood genomic DNA. This receptor was obtained from a human donor with a blood cancer. Material for sequencing was blood. This sequence joins TRBV27 and TRBJ1-2, with a possible D match to TRBD1 (6 bases). The DNA for the CDR3 is TGTGCCAGCAGTTCCATACAGGGAGCCTATGGCTACACCTTC. Protein: CASSSIQGAYGYTF.